This T cell receptor beta chain was sequenced during a study of blood T cell repertoires in COVID-19. Recruited during active infection, patients (from Seattle) were subsequently followed longitudinally. V was cut by 4 bases and J by 6 bases, with 13 bases left in between. This CDR3 has 13 residues. CDR1 and CDR2 from the germline V gene are SGHNT and YENEEA. Measured with immunoSEQ multiplex PCR; TCRdb has only the in-frame clones, and not every one. The data contain over 60,000 clones, approximately 80% of them singletons. The TCR comes from a man aged 60 to 69 with COVID-19, enrolled during active disease. Sequencing was performed on peripheral blood. The genes are TRBV11-3 and TRBJ2-7; no definite D call. This CDR3 is CASSSGYYSEQYF. The CDR3 coding sequence is TGTGCCAGCAGCTCCGGATACTACTCCGAGCAGTACTTC.